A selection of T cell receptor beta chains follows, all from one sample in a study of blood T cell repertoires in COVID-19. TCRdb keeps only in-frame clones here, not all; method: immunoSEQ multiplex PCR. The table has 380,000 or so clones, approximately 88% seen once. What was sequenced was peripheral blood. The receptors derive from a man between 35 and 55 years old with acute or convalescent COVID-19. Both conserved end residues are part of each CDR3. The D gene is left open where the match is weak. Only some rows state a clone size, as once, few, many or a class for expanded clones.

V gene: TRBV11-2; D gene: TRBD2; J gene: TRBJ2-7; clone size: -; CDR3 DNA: TGTGCCAGCAGCTGGCCTCTAGCGGGAATCGGGAACGAGCAGTACTTC; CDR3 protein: CASSWPLAGIGNEQYF
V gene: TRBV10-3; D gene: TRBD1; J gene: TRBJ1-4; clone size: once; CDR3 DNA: TGTGCCATCGATCGAAGGGGGCGATCTACTAATGAAAAACTGTTTTTT; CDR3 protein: CAIDRRGRSTNEKLFF
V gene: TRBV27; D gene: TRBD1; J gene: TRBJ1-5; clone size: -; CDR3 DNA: TGTGCCAGCAGTCCAATGACAGGGGGACAGCCCCAGCATTTT; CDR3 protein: CASSPMTGGQPQHF
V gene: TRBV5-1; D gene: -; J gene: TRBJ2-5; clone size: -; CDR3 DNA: TGCGCCAGCGGAAACAGGGTCGGGGAGACCCAGTACTTC; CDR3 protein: CASGNRVGETQYF
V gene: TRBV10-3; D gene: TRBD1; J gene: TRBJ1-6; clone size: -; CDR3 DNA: TGTGCCATCAGTGAGTACCCTGAGGGGGCAGGGAATTCACCCCTCCACTTT; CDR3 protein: CAISEYPEGAGNSPLHF
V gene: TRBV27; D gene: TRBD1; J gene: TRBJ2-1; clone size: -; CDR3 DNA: TGTGCCAGCTCCGGTTGGACAGGTTACAATGAGCAGTTCTTC; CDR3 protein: CASSGWTGYNEQFF
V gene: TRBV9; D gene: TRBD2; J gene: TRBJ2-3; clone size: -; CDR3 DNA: TGTGCCAGCAGCTTTAGCGGGAGGGGGGATACAGATACGCAGTATTTT; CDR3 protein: CASSFSGRGDTDTQYF
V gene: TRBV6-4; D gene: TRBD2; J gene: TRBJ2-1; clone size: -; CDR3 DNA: TGTGCCAGCAGTGATGGCGGGAGGTGTCCCTACAATGAGCAGTTCTTC; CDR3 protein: CASSDGGRCPYNEQFF
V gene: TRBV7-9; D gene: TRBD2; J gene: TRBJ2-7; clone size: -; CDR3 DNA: TGTGCCAGCAGCCCGGGGAGCGGGAGGAGGAACGAGCAGTACTTC; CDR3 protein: CASSPGSGRRNEQYF
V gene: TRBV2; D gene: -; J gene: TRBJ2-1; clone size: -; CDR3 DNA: TGTGCCAGCACTGGTCTGGTGCGCGGGGTTGGCGCAATTGAGCAGTTCTTC; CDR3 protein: CASTGLVRGVGAIEQFF
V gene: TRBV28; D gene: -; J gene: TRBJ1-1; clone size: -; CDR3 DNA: TGTGCCAGCGGGGTCGGGGGGGTCACTGAAGCTTTCTTT; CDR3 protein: CASGVGGVTEAFF
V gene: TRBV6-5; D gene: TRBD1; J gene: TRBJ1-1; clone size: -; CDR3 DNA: TGTGCCAGCAGTTACTCGACACAGGGGTTAGGCACTGAAGCTTTCTTT; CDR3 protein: CASSYSTQGLGTEAFF
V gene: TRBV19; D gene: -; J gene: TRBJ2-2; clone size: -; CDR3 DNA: TGTGCCAGTAGCCCCGCGGAGTTCGGGGGGCTGTTTTTT; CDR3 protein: CASSPAEFGGLFF
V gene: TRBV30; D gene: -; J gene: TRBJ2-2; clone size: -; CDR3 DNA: TGTGCCTGGACTTACAAAGCGGCTCGGGGCACCGGGGAGCTGTTTTTT; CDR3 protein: CAWTYKAARGTGELFF
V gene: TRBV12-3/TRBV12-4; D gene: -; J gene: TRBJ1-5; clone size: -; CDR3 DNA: TGTGCCAGCAGTGCCGGGGTATACCAGCCCCAGCATTTT; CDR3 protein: CASSAGVYQPQHF
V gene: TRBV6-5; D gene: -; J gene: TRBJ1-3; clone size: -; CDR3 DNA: TGTGCCAGCCGGTTGGGGGCGGGAAACACCATATATTTT; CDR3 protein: CASRLGAGNTIYF
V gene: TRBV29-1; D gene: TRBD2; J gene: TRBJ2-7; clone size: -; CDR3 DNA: TGCAGCGTCCAAGCCGAGGGGACTAGCGGGTTGGGCGAGCAGTACTTC; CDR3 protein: CSVQAEGTSGLGEQYF
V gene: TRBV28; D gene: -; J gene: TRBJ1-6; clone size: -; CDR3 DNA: TGTGCCAGCAGTTTTTGGGGGGGCGGCAATTCACCCCTCCACTTT; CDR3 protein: CASSFWGGGNSPLHF
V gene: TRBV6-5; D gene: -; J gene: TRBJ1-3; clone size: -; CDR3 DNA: TGTGCCGCCTCCTGGCCCGGGGCTGGAAACACCATATATTTT; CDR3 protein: CAASWPGAGNTIYF
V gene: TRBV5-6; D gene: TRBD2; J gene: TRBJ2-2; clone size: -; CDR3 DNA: TGTGCCAGCAGCCATAGCGGGGGATTCTCCACCGGGGAGCTGTTTTTT; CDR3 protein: CASSHSGGFSTGELFF
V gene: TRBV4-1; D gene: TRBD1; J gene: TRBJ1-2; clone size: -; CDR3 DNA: TGCGCCAGCAGCCCTCGGACAGGGGCCTTCTATGGCTACACCTTC; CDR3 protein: CASSPRTGAFYGYTF
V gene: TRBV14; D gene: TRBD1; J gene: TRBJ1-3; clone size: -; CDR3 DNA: TGTGCCAGCAGCCAAGGCTTAGAGGGGGCGTCTGGAAACACCATATATTTT; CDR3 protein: CASSQGLEGASGNTIYF
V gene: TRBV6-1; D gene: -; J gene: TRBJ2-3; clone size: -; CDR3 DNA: TGTGCCAGCAGTGAAGCTTGGGGTAGCGGAACAGATACGCAGTATTTT; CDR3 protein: CASSEAWGSGTDTQYF
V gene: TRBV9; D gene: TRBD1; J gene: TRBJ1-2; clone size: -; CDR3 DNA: TGTGCCAGCAGCGCGGACAGGGCTCATGTTTATGGCTACACCTTC; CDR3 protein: CASSADRAHVYGYTF
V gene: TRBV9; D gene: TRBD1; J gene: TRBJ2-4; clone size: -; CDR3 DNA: TGTGCCAGCAGCGGACAGGGGGCAGGCATTCAGTACTTC; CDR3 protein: CASSGQGAGIQYF
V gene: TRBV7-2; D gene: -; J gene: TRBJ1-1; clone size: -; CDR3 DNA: TGTGCCAGCAGCTCCTCCCGTCTAGGGAACACTGAAGCTTTCTTT; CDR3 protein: CASSSSRLGNTEAFF
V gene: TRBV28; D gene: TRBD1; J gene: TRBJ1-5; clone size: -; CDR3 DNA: TGTGCCAGCAGACCGGACAGGGCTCAGCCCCAGCATTTT; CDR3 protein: CASRPDRAQPQHF
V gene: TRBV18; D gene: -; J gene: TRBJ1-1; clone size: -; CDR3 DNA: TGTGCCAGCTCATTGTCAGGGATGAACACTGAAGCTTTCTTT; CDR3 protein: CASSLSGMNTEAFF
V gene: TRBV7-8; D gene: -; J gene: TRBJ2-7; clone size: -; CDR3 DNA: TGTGCCAGCAGCCCCCTAGGGACAAACTCCTACGAGCAGTACTTC; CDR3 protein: CASSPLGTNSYEQYF
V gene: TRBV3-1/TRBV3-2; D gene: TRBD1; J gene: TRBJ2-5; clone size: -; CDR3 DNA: TGTGCCAGCAGCCAACTGCCAGGGGGCGCGGGCTATCAAGAGACCCAGTACTTC; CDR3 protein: CASSQLPGGAGYQETQYF
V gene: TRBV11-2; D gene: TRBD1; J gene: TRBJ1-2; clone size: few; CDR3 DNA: TGTGCCAGCACCGGGGACAGCCTCTATGGCTACACCTTC; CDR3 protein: CASTGDSLYGYTF
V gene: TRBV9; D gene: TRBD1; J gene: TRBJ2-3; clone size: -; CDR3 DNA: TGTGCCAGCAGCGTCCGACAGGGGTTGTTCGCAGATACGCAGTATTTT; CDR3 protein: CASSVRQGLFADTQYF
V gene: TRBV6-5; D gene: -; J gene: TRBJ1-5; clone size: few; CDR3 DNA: TGTGCCAGCAAGATACAGGGTACGTGGAATCAGCCCCAGCATTTT; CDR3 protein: CASKIQGTWNQPQHF
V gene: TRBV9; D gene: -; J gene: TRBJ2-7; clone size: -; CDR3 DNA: TGTGCCAGCAGCGTAGATTCGGGGTTCAACGAGCAGTACTTC; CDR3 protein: CASSVDSGFNEQYF
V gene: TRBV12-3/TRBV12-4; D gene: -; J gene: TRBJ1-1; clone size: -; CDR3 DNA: TGTGCCAGCAGTCCCTTGGTGCTATCTGAAGCTTTCTTT; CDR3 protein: CASSPLVLSEAFF
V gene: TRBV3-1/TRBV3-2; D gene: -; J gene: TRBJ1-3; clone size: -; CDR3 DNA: TGTGCCAGCAGCTCCGACCACAGAGGAAACACCATATATTTT; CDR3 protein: CASSSDHRGNTIYF
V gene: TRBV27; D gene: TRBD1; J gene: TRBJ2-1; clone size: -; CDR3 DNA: TGTGCCAGCAGTTTCCCCGGGACAGAAGCCTACAATGAGCAGTTCTTC; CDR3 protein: CASSFPGTEAYNEQFF
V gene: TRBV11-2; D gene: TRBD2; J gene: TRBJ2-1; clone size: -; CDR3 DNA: TGTGCCAGCAGCCGCGGGGGGAGCGGGATGAATGAGCAGTTCTTC; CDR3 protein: CASSRGGSGMNEQFF
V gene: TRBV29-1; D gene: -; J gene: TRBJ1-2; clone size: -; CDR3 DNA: TGCAGCGTTGAGAGCGACAGGTCGGATGGCTACACCTTC; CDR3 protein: CSVESDRSDGYTF
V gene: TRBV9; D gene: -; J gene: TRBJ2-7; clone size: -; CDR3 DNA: TGTGCCAGCAGCGTAGCAGGGCACTCGCTCTACGAGCAGTACTTC; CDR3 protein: CASSVAGHSLYEQYF
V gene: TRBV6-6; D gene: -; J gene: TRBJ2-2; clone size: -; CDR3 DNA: TGTGCCAGCAGTTTTTCCCTCGGGAACACCGGGGAGCTGTTTTTT; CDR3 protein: CASSFSLGNTGELFF
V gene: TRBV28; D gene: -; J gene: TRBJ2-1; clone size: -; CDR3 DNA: TGTGCCAGCAGTGGCCATGAGGCCAACTCCTACAATGGGCAGTTCTTC; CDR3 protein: CASSGHEANSYNGQFF
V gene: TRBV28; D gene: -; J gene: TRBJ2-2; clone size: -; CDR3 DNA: TGTGCCAGCAGTTCAGGGGCCGGGGAGCTGTTTTTT; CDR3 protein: CASSSGAGELFF
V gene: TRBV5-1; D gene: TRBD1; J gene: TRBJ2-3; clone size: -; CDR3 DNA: TGCGCCAGCAGCGGGACAGGCCGGCGTGGCACAGATACGCAGTATTTT; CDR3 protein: CASSGTGRRGTDTQYF
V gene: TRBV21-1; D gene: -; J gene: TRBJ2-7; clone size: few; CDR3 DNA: TGTGCCAGCAGCAAAGGGAAGGACAGGCGAATGCTCTCCTACGAGCAGTACTTC; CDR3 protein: CASSKGKDRRMLSYEQYF
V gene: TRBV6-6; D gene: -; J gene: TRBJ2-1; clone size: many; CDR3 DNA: TGTGCCAGCAGTTACTCTTTGGGGAGTGATGAGCAGTTCTTC; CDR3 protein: CASSYSLGSDEQFF
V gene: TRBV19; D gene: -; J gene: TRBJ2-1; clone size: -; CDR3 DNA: TGTGCCAGTAGTAATCTCCTAGAAATGCAGTTCTTC; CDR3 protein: CASSNLLEMQFF
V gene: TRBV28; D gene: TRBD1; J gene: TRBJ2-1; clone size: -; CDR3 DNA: TGTGCCAGCAGTTTATTGCCCGGGACAGGGGGTTTCAATGAGCAGTTCTTC; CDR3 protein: CASSLLPGTGGFNEQFF
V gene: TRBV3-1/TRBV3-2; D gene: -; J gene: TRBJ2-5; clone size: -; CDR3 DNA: TGTGCCAGCAGCCCCTCCTCCCCGGAGGGAGAGACCCAGTACTTC; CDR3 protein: CASSPSSPEGETQYF
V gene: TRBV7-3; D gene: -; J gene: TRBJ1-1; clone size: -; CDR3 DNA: TGTGCCAGCAGCTTAACCGACCGGGAGGGGACTGAAGCTTTCTTT; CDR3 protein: CASSLTDREGTEAFF
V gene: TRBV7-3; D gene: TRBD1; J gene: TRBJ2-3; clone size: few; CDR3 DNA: TGTGCCAGCAGCCCACAACCTGGGACAGGGGGGGGAGATACGCAGTATTTT; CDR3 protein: CASSPQPGTGGGDTQYF